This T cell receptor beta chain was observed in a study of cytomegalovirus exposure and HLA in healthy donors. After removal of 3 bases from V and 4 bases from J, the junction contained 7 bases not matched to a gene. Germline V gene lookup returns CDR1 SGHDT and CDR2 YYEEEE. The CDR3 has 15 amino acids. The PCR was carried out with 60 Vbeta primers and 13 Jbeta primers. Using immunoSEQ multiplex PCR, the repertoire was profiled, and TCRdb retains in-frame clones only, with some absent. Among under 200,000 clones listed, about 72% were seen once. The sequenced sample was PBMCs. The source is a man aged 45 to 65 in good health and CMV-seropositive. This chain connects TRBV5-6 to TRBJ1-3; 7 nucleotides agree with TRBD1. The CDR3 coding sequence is TGTGCCAGCAGCTCTACAGGGGTGACGGGAAACACCATATATTTT. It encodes CASSSTGVTGNTIYF. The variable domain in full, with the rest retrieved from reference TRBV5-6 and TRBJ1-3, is DAGVTQSPTHLIKTRGQQVTLRCSPKSGHDTVSWYQQALGQGPQFIFQYYEEEERQRGNFPDRFSGHQFPNYSSELNVNALLLGDSALYLCASSSTGVTGNTIYFGEGSWLTVV.